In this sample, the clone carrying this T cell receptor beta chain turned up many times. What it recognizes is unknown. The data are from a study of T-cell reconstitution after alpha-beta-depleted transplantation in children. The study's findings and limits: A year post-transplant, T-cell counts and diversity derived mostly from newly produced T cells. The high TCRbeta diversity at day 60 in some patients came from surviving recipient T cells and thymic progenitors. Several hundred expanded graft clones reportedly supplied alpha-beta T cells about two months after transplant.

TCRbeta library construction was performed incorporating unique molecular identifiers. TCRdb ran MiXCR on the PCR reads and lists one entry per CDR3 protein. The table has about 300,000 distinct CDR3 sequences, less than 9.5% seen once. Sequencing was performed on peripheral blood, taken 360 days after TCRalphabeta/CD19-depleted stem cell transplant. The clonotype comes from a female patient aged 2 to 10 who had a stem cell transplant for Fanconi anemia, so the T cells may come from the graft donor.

The DNA for the CDR3 is TGTGCCAGCAGGGAGGACAGGTGGACGAACTATGGCTACACCTTC. Residues: CASREDRWTNYGYTF. The chain recombines TRBV2 with TRBJ1-2; 7 bases line up with TRBD1. There are 15 residues in the CDR3. Per germline, CDR1 SNHLY and CDR2 FYNNEI. After removal of 6 bases from V and 2 bases from J, the junction contained 9 bases not matched to a gene.